The present T cell receptor (beta chain) was sequenced within a study of post-analysis software for immune sequencing data. This clonotype was found a few times. Its antigen is not known. Study-wide results and caveats: With TRBV5-6, TRBV5-1 and TRBV20-1 included, five TRBV segments were more frequent in patients than in controls.

The germline CDR1 and CDR2 sequences are SQVTM and ANQGSEA. The ends were cut back, 6 bases at V and 4 bases at J, with 15 bases in the middle. The CDR3 extends over 13 amino acids. The TCR beta cDNA libraries contained unique molecular identifiers. A population of roughly 0.85 to 10 million T cells gave rise to roughly 0.5 million cDNA molecules. In TCRdb, the PCR reads were re-called with MiXCR into one record per CDR3 protein. The sample lists about 540,000 distinct CDR3 sequences, roughly 34% occurring once. The chain combines TRBV29-1 with TRBJ1-2; no clear D. The TCR sequence derives from a girl aged 2-17 years with multiple sclerosis. The sequenced sample was blood. The CDR3 region has the DNA TGCAGCGTCGCGCCGGGTCAAACCTATGGCTACACCTTC. Translation: CSVAPGQTYGYTF.